Below are 5 T cell receptor beta chains sequenced from a single sample in a study of OX40 agonist ivuxolimab in advanced cancers. Assay: immunoSEQ multiplex PCR; the TCRdb copy retains only in-frame clones and omits some. The table has around 94,000 clones, around 85% seen once. The material sequenced was CD4+ or CD8+ T cells sorted from blood, taken in a trial of the OX40 agonist ivuxolimab. The receptors originated from an adult with an advanced solid tumor such as melanoma, head and neck, liver or kidney cancer.

J is TRBJ1-6 and V is TRBV7-2, with 7 bases lining up with TRBD1. The V gene end was trimmed by 0 bases and the J gene end by 15 bases; junction bases not matched to a gene: 8. Germline lookup yields CDR1 SGHTA and CDR2 FQGNSA. The CDR3 runs to 14 residues. CDR3 sequence: CASSLALRQGGLHF. The CDR3 nucleotides are TGTGCCAGCAGCTTAGCGCTGAGACAGGGAGGCCTCCACTTT.

V usage is TRBV10-3 and J usage is TRBJ2-1; D perhaps matches TRBD2 (6 bases). The germline V and J ends were trimmed by 3 bases and 3 bases, with 12 bases remaining between them. The germline gives CDR1 ENHRY, CDR2 SYGVKD. This CDR3 region has 15 residues. The CDR3 spells CAISDAGSNYNEQFF. In DNA, the CDR3 is TGTGCCATCAGTGATGCGGGATCGAACTACAATGAGCAGTTCTTC.

V and J are TRBV4-2 and TRBJ2-2; D uncertain. Germline V gene sequence: CDR1 LGHNA, CDR2 YNFKEQ. The CDR3 spans 16 residues. Deletions cut 4 bases from V and 3 bases from J, with 15 bases between. DNA of the CDR3: TGTGCCAGCAGCCCGAGAGGCTTAGGAGACACCGGGGAGCTGTTTTTT. Its translation is CASSPRGLGDTGELFF.

The chain uses TRBV11-3 and TRBJ2-7, with D possibly TRBD1 on 5 matching bases. This CDR3 region has 15 residues. V was pared by 5 bases and J by 3 bases, with 17 bases between. CDR1 is SGHNT and CDR2 is YENEEA in the germline V gene. CDR3 region: CASSPIGVGNYEQYF. CDR3 sequence (DNA): TGTGCCAGCAGCCCTATAGGGGTAGGAAACTACGAGCAGTACTTC.

The chain combines TRBV28 with TRBJ2-3; TRBD2 aligns across 9 bases. The CDR3 is 15 amino acids. Germline assignment: CDR1 MDHEN and CDR2 SYDVKM. The ends lost 8 bases at V and 5 bases at J; junction bases unmatched: 11. The CDR3 DNA is TGTGCCAGCCATAGTGGCGGGAGGGCGGGAGATACGCAGTATTTT. This translates into CASHSGGRAGDTQYF.